This record concerns one TCR beta chain sequence. The V gene end was trimmed by 0 bases and the J gene end by 0 bases; junction bases not matched to a gene: 8. Germline-derived CDR1 and CDR2 are SGHNT and YYREEE (reference sequence). The CDR3 is 18 amino acids. This entry is derived from a study of blood T cell repertoires in COVID-19. The wider study: There were acute and convalescent COVID-19 samples, and they came from the United States, Italy and Spain. The cDNA or gDNA used as material had been derived from T cells, B-cell-depleted T cells, or PBMCs.

Per the original data handling: Estimates of nucleated cell counts were drawn from the amplification of reference gene primers. Clones were sequenced by immunoSEQ multiplex PCR, and TCRdb holds only the in-frame ones, with some missing. V, J and clone size reflect that table, while D and trimming were determined from the DNA. The data contain 65,000 to 80,000 clones, roughly 80% of them singletons. Specimen: peripheral blood. This clonotype was obtained from a human donor in a cohort sampled during active COVID-19. The chain uses TRBV5-4 and TRBJ2-3; 9 bases map to TRBD2. CDR3 residues: CASSLDGSGLASTDTQYF. Here the CDR3 DNA reads TGTGCCAGCAGCTTGGATGGTAGCGGACTAGCGAGCACAGATACGCAGTATTTT.